This is a list of T cell receptor beta chains from one sample in a study of T cell repertoires in cytomegalovirus infection. TCRdb recomputed calls from the reads with MiXCR, one row per CDR3 protein. The repertoire has some 250,000 distinct CDR3 sequences, over 8% of them found once; the top ten carry roughly 16%. What was sequenced was PBMCs. The origin of the receptors is a human donor in good health (CMV status not recorded). Some clones in this sample may be carry-over from other donors' samples. CDR3s include the opening cysteine and the closing phenylalanine or tryptophan. The D gene is left open where the match is weak. Only some rows state a clone size, as once, few, many or a class for expanded clones.

J gene: TRBJ1-1
clone size: many
D gene: TRBD1
V gene: TRBV6-2/TRBV6-3
CDR3 DNA: TGTGCCACCCAAAGGGGACAGGCGACAAGAAACACTGAAGCTTTCTTT
CDR3 protein: CATQRGQATRNTEAFF

J gene: TRBJ2-5
clone size: few
D gene: TRBD2
V gene: TRBV6-5
CDR3 DNA: TGTGCCAGCAGTTCCGGGACTAGGGGGTTGGAGACCCAGTACTTC
CDR3 protein: CASSSGTRGLETQYF

J gene: TRBJ2-5
clone size: many
D gene: .
V gene: TRBV7-6
CDR3 DNA: TGTGCCAGCAGACACGACAGATCCCCAGAGACCCAGTACTTC
CDR3 protein: CASRHDRSPETQYF

J gene: TRBJ1-3
clone size: many
D gene: .
V gene: TRBV20-1
CDR3 DNA: TGCAGTGCCAGCCCCACCCGGGGGGCTTCTGGAAACACCATATATTTT
CDR3 protein: CSASPTRGASGNTIYF

J gene: TRBJ2-1
clone size: many
D gene: TRBD1
V gene: TRBV11-3
CDR3 DNA: TGTGCCAGCAGCTTAGTTTTCCAGGGGGTCTACAATGAGCAGTTCTTC
CDR3 protein: CASSLVFQGVYNEQFF

J gene: TRBJ1-3
clone size: many
D gene: .
V gene: TRBV7-2
CDR3 DNA: TGTGCCAGCAGCTTAGTTGGGGGTCAGCTCTCTGGAAACACCATATATTTT
CDR3 protein: CASSLVGGQLSGNTIYF

J gene: TRBJ1-1
clone size: many
D gene: TRBD1
V gene: TRBV28
CDR3 DNA: TGTGCCAGCAGTTTTCAATTGACAGGGCGGAACACTGAAGCTTTCTTT
CDR3 protein: CASSFQLTGRNTEAFF

J gene: TRBJ1-2
clone size: many
D gene: TRBD1
V gene: TRBV28
CDR3 DNA: TGTGCCAGCAGACATTGGGACAGGGGGCAAGGGGGCTACACCTTC
CDR3 protein: CASRHWDRGQGGYTF

J gene: TRBJ2-5
clone size: .
D gene: .
V gene: TRBV20-1
CDR3 DNA: TGCAGTGCCACGGGACACAGACAAGAGACCCAGTACTTC
CDR3 protein: CSATGHRQETQYF

J gene: TRBJ2-4
clone size: many
D gene: .
V gene: TRBV7-6
CDR3 DNA: TGTGCCAGCAGCTTAGCAGGGGCAGGCATTCAGTACTTC
CDR3 protein: CASSLAGAGIQYF

J gene: TRBJ2-7
clone size: many
D gene: .
V gene: TRBV12-3/TRBV12-4
CDR3 DNA: TGTGCCAGCCGGGACCCCAGCTCCTACGAGCAGTACTTC
CDR3 protein: CASRDPSSYEQYF

J gene: TRBJ1-1
clone size: many
D gene: .
V gene: TRBV7-9
CDR3 DNA: TGTGCCAGCAGCTCCAGGGGCAGAGGGGGTGAAGCTTTCTTT
CDR3 protein: CASSSRGRGGEAFF

J gene: TRBJ2-5
clone size: many
D gene: .
V gene: TRBV7-2
CDR3 DNA: TGTGCCAGCAGCTTAGCGGGGGGAGGAGAGACCCAGTACTTC
CDR3 protein: CASSLAGGGETQYF

J gene: TRBJ1-2
clone size: many
D gene: TRBD1
V gene: TRBV28
CDR3 DNA: TGTGCCAGCAGTTTAGTAAGGACAGGCTATGGCTACACCTTC
CDR3 protein: CASSLVRTGYGYTF

J gene: TRBJ1-5
clone size: many
D gene: TRBD1
V gene: TRBV7-8
CDR3 DNA: TGTGCCAGCAGCTTAGCAGCCAGGGGGTTCGGGGATCAGCCCCAGCATTTT
CDR3 protein: CASSLAARGFGDQPQHF